This TCR beta chain was sequenced for a study of blood T cell repertoires in COVID-19. At the level of the study: COVID-19 samples from acute and convalescent phases originated in the United States, Italy and Spain. PBMCs, B-cell-depleted T cells, or T cells were the source of the cDNA or gDNA that made up the material.

In the authors' workflow: Using reference gene primer amplification, nucleated cell counts were estimated. Profiling relied on immunoSEQ multiplex PCR, and the TCRdb table lists in-frame clones only, not all of them. The V and J calls and clone size come from that table; D and trimming were worked out from the DNA. The sample shows roughly 200,000 clones, 70% to 90% of them seen only once. The sequence derives from a man in his 60s with acute or convalescent COVID-19. Input material: peripheral blood.

CDR3 coding DNA: TGTGCCAGCAGTTACTCTGGGGGGGGTTCACCCCTCCACTTT. Residues: CASSYSGGGSPLHF. This sequence joins TRBV6-2 or TRBV6-3 and TRBJ1-6; D is perhaps TRBD1 (5 bases). The CDR3 has 14 amino acids. The V end was cut by 0 bases, the J end by 9 bases, with 9 bases between. Germline lookup yields CDR1 MNHEY and CDR2 SVGEGT.